This T cell receptor beta chain was retrieved from a study of shared clonotypes between healthy human individuals. General study results and limits: Compared with memory subsets, naive subsets generally had larger estimated richness.

The CDR3 contains 15 residues. Germline V gene lookup returns CDR1 SGHTA and CDR2 FQGNSA. V lost 1 base, J lost 6 bases, and 4 bases stayed unmatched. In regard to this clone: Its specificity is not known.

Under the authors' procedure: ImmunoSEQ supplied junction-only sequences lacking quality scores, so filtering was different. Using immunoSEQ multiplex PCR, the repertoire was profiled, and TCRdb retains in-frame clones only, with some absent. V and J calls and clone size are those listed in that table; D and trimming were worked out from the DNA. Among about 2.4 million clones listed, 90% to 95% were seen once. This TCR was sampled from a man between 18 and 35 years old in good health. The sample was naive CD4+ T cells sorted from blood. Subset: CD45RA+ positively selected. The rearrangement uses TRBV7-2 and TRBJ2-1; TRBD2 aligns across 9 bases. The CDR3: CASSLGGRASNEQFF. CDR3 DNA: TGTGCCAGCAGCTTAGGCGGGAGGGCTTCCAATGAGCAGTTCTTC. Complete variable domain (other parts from reference TRBV7-2 and TRBJ2-1): GAGVSQSPSNKVTEKGKDVELRCDPISGHTALYWYRQSLGQGLEFLIYFQGNSAPDKSGLPSDRFSAERTGGSVSTLTIQRTQQEDSAVYLCASSLGGRASNEQFFGPGTRLTVL.